This T cell receptor (beta chain) was observed in a study of shared clonotypes between healthy human individuals. The study's findings and limits: Rarefaction indicated that sorted-subset sequencing remained incomplete although depth was large. Non-shared clonotypes displayed generation probabilities falling below those of clonotypes present in all four donors.

Concerning this clone itself: Antigen: not known.

Sorted-subset replicate PCRs used 150 to 200 ng of genomic DNA. This amount corresponded to approximately 30,000 T cell genomes. This table comes from immunoSEQ multiplex PCR, and its TCRdb copy is limited to in-frame clones, with some not included. This sample has more than 2,000,000 clones, with over 85% found just once. This CDR3 is 15 amino acids long. Germline assignment: CDR1 LGHNA and CDR2 YNFKEQ. V lost 0 bases, J lost 8 bases, and 13 bases lay in between. Each donor was a Caucasian adult residing in Nashville, Tennessee. Sequencing used naive CD4+ T cells from PBMCs. Stated subset: CD45RA+ positively selected. The receptor's source is a man aged 18-30 years in good health. Some clones in this sample may be carry-over from other donors' samples. This sequence joins TRBV4-2 and TRBJ1-4; no firm D call. CDR3 nucleotides: TGTGCCAGCAGCCAAGAAAAAGGGTTTGGCGAAAAACTGTTTTTT. Translated, it gives CASSQEKGFGEKLFF.